This TCR beta chain is from a study of shared clonotypes between healthy human individuals. Study-wide context: Each donor's CD4 naive and CD4 memory cells filled three plates apiece, CD8 naive two, and CD8 memory one.

Assay used: immunoSEQ multiplex PCR; TCRdb lists only in-frame clones, some missing. Among roughly 2 million clones, approximately 94% were seen once, and the ten largest hold around 0.13%. Nashville, Tennessee was home to all donors, who were Caucasian adults. The V and J ends lost 0 bases and 0 bases, in that order; junction bases with no gene match: 12. Germline CDR1 reads LNHNV; CDR2 reads YYDKDF (reference sequence). This CDR3 is 20 amino acids long. V is TRBV15 and J is TRBJ2-7, with 12 bases identical to TRBD2. This sequence was found in a man between 18 and 35 years old in good health. Sequenced: naive CD4+ T cells sorted from blood. Subset: CD45RA+ positively selected. The CDR3 here is CATSRDRSASGRALSYEQYF. For the CDR3, the DNA is TGTGCCACCAGCAGAGACCGCTCAGCTAGCGGGAGGGCCCTCTCCTACGAGCAGTACTTC.